The T cell receptor (beta chain) under discussion was sequenced for a study of T cell clonality in common variable immunodeficiency. There are many counts of this clone. Its antigen is undetermined. The CDR3 goes on 3 residues after the read ends, and that part is filled in from the germline J gene. CDR1 is LNHDA, CDR2 SQIVND, per germline (reference sequence). Trimming stripped 11 bases from V and 1 base from J, with 20 bases between. The length of the CDR3 is 15 residues. Sequenced by immunoSEQ multiplex PCR; TCRdb stores in-frame clones only, minus some. This sample includes approximately 28,000 clones with no singletons; its ten biggest clones take up approximately 3%. Blood samples were heparinized, about 5 to 9 ml per donor. General study findings and limits: Repertoire-complication correlations in CVID were limited by patient heterogeneity. Common variable immunodeficiency TCR beta sequences reportedly had fewer deletions and N-nucleotide insertions. CVID subjects showed higher TCRbeta clonality than healthy controls.

The rearrangement links TRBV19 to TRBJ1-1; D is ambiguous. This TCR derives from a human donor with common variable immunodeficiency. Sequences were obtained from peripheral blood mononuclear cells. The CDR3 sequence is CASSFSNAGNTEAFF. The sequenced CDR3 bases are TGTGCCTCTTCTTTTTCTAATGCTGGGAACACTGAA.